The 27 T cell receptor beta chains in this list originate from one sample, sequenced in a study of blood T cell repertoires in COVID-19. Libraries were prepared by immunoSEQ multiplex PCR; TCRdb keeps only in-frame clonotypes and omits some of them. The sample includes some 530,000 clones, 80% to 90% of them seen just once. The specimen sequenced was PBMCs or T cells enriched from blood (not recorded which). These receptor sequences come from a woman aged 55-75 years who had recovered from COVID-19.

CDR3 sequence: CASSEVRQPATQYF. The CDR3 DNA reads as TGTGCCAGCAGTGAAGTCCGACAGCCCGCTACGCAGTATTTT. The chain links TRBV2 to TRBJ2-3; D might be TRBD1 (5 bases). This CDR3 is built from 14 residues. Trimming shortened V by 1 base and J by 8 bases, and 13 bases separated the two germline ends. Germline V gene data show CDR1 as SNHLY and CDR2 as FYNNEI.

The CDR3 reads CASSSGGAGYTQYF. CDR3 nucleotides: TGTGCCAGCAGTAGCGGGGGGGCCGGATATACGCAGTATTTT. The rearrangement joins TRBV28 to TRBJ2-3, with 10 bases matching TRBD2. The CDR3 sequence is 14 residues long. Germline trimming cut 5 bases from V and 7 bases from J; bases unmatched to any gene: 6. Germline lookup yields CDR1 MDHEN and CDR2 SYDVKM.

The CDR3: CASSSQGVPNYGYTF. CDR3 in DNA: TGTGCCAGCAGCTCACAGGGAGTACCTAACTATGGCTACACCTTC. The V call is TRBV6-5, the J call TRBJ1-2; possibly TRBD1 for D (6 bases). Trimming shortened V by 6 bases and J by 0 bases, and 14 bases separated the two germline ends. The CDR3 is 15 residues long. The germline CDR1 and CDR2 sequences are MNHEY and SVGAGI.

The gene calls are TRBV5-1 and TRBJ2-1; TRBD1 might be the D (5 bases). Germline assignment: CDR1 SGHRS and CDR2 YFSETQ. The V end lost 4 bases, the J end lost 5 bases, and 7 bases lay between the germline ends. This CDR3 comprises 12 residues. CDR3 sequence reads: CASSQGNNEQFF. The CDR3 DNA is TGCGCCAGCAGCCAGGGTAACAATGAGCAGTTCTTC.

The gene calls are TRBV9 and TRBJ1-5; D possibly corresponds to TRBD1 (5 bases). V shed 3 bases and J shed 3 bases, with 10 bases lying between them. The CDR3 extends over 14 amino acids. CDR1 is SGDLS and CDR2 is YYNGEE in the germline V gene. The CDR3 spells CASSADSANQPQHF. CDR3 nucleotides: TGTGCCAGCAGCGCCGACAGTGCCAATCAGCCCCAGCATTTT.

The V and J genes are TRBV18 and TRBJ2-7; 11 bases map to TRBD1. In germline, CDR1 is KGHSH, CDR2 LQKENI. The V segment lost 5 bases and the J segment 1 base; nucleotides outside the gene matches: 10. The CDR3 loop spans 17 amino acids. Here the CDR3 reads CASSSSPGQGVSYEQYF. In DNA form, the CDR3 reads TGTGCCAGCTCATCTTCCCCGGGACAGGGGGTTTCCTACGAGCAGTACTTC.

The chain couples TRBV21-1 to TRBJ2-7; TRBD2 is the table's D call, not checked against the DNA. TRBV21-1 is a pseudogene. The CDR3 is 16 residues long. The CDR3 here is CASSKRRTSRPYEQYF. The CDR3 DNA reads TGTGCCAGCAGCAAAAGGCGGACTAGCCGGCCCTACGAGCAGTACTTC.

The rearrangement links TRBV5-1 to TRBJ2-7; D is unresolved. The germline V gene has CDR1 SGHRS and CDR2 YFSETQ. V lost 0 bases to trimming and J lost 2 bases, with 12 bases between them. This CDR3 spans 15 amino acids. This CDR3 is CASSLGPLEAYEQYF. The CDR3 nucleotides read TGCGCCAGCAGCTTGGGGCCGCTAGAGGCCTACGAGCAGTACTTC. Full variable domain (missing parts from reference TRBV5-1 and TRBJ2-7): KAGVTQTPRYLIKTRGQQVTLSCSPISGHRSVSWYQQTPGQGLQFLFEYFSETQRNKGNFPGRFSGRQFSNSRSEMNVSTLELGDSALYLCASSLGPLEAYEQYFGPGTRLTVT.

The rearrangement links TRBV5-1 to TRBJ1-1, with 10 bases fitting TRBD1. Germline V gene lookup returns CDR1 SGHRS and CDR2 YFSETQ. V gave up 3 bases and J gave up 3 bases; unmatched junction bases: 2. This CDR3 region has 14 residues. The CDR3 nucleotides read TGCGCCAGCAGCTCGGGGACAGGGGACACTGAAGCTTTCTTT. Its protein product is CASSSGTGDTEAFF.

The chain uses TRBV25-1 and TRBJ1-5; TRBD1 agrees at 7 bases. V shed 7 bases and J 1 base; nucleotides not matched to a gene: 4. The CDR3 loop spans 14 amino acids. Germline V gene data show CDR1 as MGHDK and CDR2 as SYGVNS. The CDR3 loop is CASKVRGSNQPQHF. The CDR3, as DNA: TGTGCCAGCAAGGTCAGGGGGAGCAATCAGCCCCAGCATTTT.

In the case of this clone: Other DNA sequences in the sample encode the same CDR3. This chain connects TRBV4-1 to TRBJ2-3, with 9 positions matching TRBD1. The CDR3 extends over 16 amino acids. V dropped 0 bases and J dropped 1; count of bases not matched to a gene: 2. Germline V gene lookup returns CDR1 MGHRA and CDR2 YSYEKL. CDR3 residues: CASSQDRTGGTDTQYF. The CDR3, as DNA: TGCGCCAGCAGCCAAGATAGGACAGGGGGCACAGATACGCAGTATTTT.

Written as DNA, the CDR3 is TGTGCCACCAGCAGAGATCTTAATTACGAGCAGTACTTC. It is translated as CATSRDLNYEQYF. The J gene is TRBJ2-7, the V gene TRBV15, with unresolved D. CDR1 and CDR2 from the germline V gene are LNHNV and YYDKDF (reference sequence). The CDR3 loop spans 13 amino acids. The V and J ends lost 0 bases and 4 bases respectively, with 7 bases between them. Using reference TRBV15 and TRBJ2-7 for the parts outside the CDR3, the full variable domain is DAMVIQNPRYQVTQFGKPVTLSCSQTLNHNVMYWYQQKSSQAPKLLFHYYDKDFNNEADTPDNFQSRRPNTSFCFLDIRSPGLGDTAMYLCATSRDLNYEQYFGPGTRLTVT.

The J gene is TRBJ2-1, the V gene TRBV6-5, with TRBD1 as a possible D gene (6 bases). V was shortened by 2 bases and J by 9 bases, with 17 bases between the two germline ends. The CDR3 spans 15 residues. The germline gives CDR1 MNHEY, CDR2 SVGAGI. CDR3 sequence reads: CASSYTYIQGSEQFF. The CDR3 DNA sequence: TGTGCCAGCAGTTACACCTACATACAGGGCAGTGAGCAGTTCTTC.

The chain is built from TRBV5-6 and TRBJ2-1; 8 bases are shared with TRBD2. Per germline, CDR1 SGHDT and CDR2 YYEEEE. J lost 0 bases, V lost 4 bases, and 9 bases had no gene match. The CDR3 extends over 17 amino acids. The CDR3 loop is CASSRTSGTSSYNEQFF. In DNA, the CDR3 is TGTGCCAGCAGCCGAACTAGCGGAACGAGCTCCTACAATGAGCAGTTCTTC.

This clone was detected only a few times. The chain links TRBV27 to TRBJ1-5; TRBD1 aligns across 8 bases. The junction had 10 bases not matched to a gene; V was cut back by 8 bases and J by 4 bases. The CDR3 contains 15 residues. The V gene's germline CDR1 is MNHEY and CDR2 SMNVEV (reference sequence). This chain's CDR3 is CASARTGGRNQPQHF. The DNA for the CDR3 is TGTGCCAGCGCGCGTACAGGGGGGAGGAATCAGCCCCAGCATTTT.

The chain uses TRBV24-1 and TRBJ1-2, with 7 bases fitting TRBD1. CDR1 is KGHDR, CDR2 SFDVKD, per germline. CDR3 length: 13 residues. The trim removed 7 bases at V and 6 bases at J, leaving 7 bases unmatched. Here the CDR3 DNA reads TGTGCCACCAGCCGACAGGGAGTAGATGGCTACACCTTC. Protein: CATSRQGVDGYTF.

This chain connects TRBV12-3 or TRBV12-4 to TRBJ1-3; no reliable D call. The CDR3 has 12 amino acids. The V and J ends lost 6 bases and 3 bases respectively, with 6 bases between them. The DNA for the CDR3 is TGTGCCAGCAGCCGTTTTGGAAACACCATATATTTT. Translation: CASSRFGNTIYF.

This sequence joins TRBV6-5 and TRBJ1-5; no firm D call. Trimming removed 6 bases from V and 9 bases from J, with 15 bases in between. The CDR3 sequence is 13 residues long. Per the germline V gene, CDR1 is MNHEY and CDR2 is SVGAGI. CDR3 protein: CASSPGVASPQHF. The CDR3 region has the DNA TGTGCCAGCAGCCCCGGGGTGGCATCGCCCCAGCATTTT.

The V and J genes are TRBV7-8 and TRBJ2-7; D is perhaps TRBD2 (6 bases). CDR1 is SGHVS, CDR2 FQNEAQ, per germline. This CDR3 has 17 residues. V was shortened by 6 bases and J by 0 bases, with 21 bases between the two germline ends. The CDR3 nucleotides are TGTGCCAGCAGTCTAGGATATGGGACTTCACCCTCCTACGAGCAGTACTTC. Translation: CASSLGYGTSPSYEQYF.

This clone was recorded only once. The genes are TRBV3-1 (or the pseudogene TRBV3-2) and TRBJ1-2; no clear D gene. Germline V CDR1 and CDR2: LGHDT, YNNKEL (reference sequence). The CDR3 covers 12 residues. V lost 0 bases, J lost 8 bases, and 7 bases lay in between. The CDR3 spells CASSQDSSGYTF. The CDR3 nucleotides read TGTGCCAGCAGCCAAGATTCAAGCGGCTACACCTTC.

In DNA form, the CDR3 reads TGTGCCAGCAGTTCAAGCGGGTGGGATGGCTACACCTTC. Encoded protein: CASSSSGWDGYTF. The chain combines TRBV6-5 with TRBJ1-2, with D unresolved. Deletions cut 4 bases from V and 6 bases from J, with 12 bases between. The CDR3 loop spans 13 amino acids. Germline V CDR1 and CDR2: MNHEY, SVGAGI.

V is TRBV7-6 and J is TRBJ2-3; TRBD2 matches at 8 bases. The CDR3 totals 15 residues. Trimming at V came to 4 bases and at J to 1 base, leaving 4 bases not matched to a gene. Looked up from germline, CDR1 is SGHVS and CDR2 is FNYEAQ. CDR3 protein: CASSSPRGGTDTQYF. The CDR3 DNA is TGTGCCAGCAGCTCCCCGCGGGGGGGCACAGATACGCAGTATTTT. Based on the CDR3 plus reference TRBV7-6 and TRBJ2-3, the full variable domain is GAGVSQSPRYKVTKRGQDVALRCDPISGHVSLYWYRQALGQGPEFLTYFNYEAQQDKSGLPNDRFSAERPEGSISTLTIQRTEQRDSAMYRCASSSPRGGTDTQYFGPGTRLTVL.

The V call is TRBV6-2 or TRBV6-3, the J call TRBJ2-7, with 9 bases identical to TRBD2. The junction had 7 bases not matched to a gene; V was cut back by 6 bases and J by 1 base. Germline V CDR1 and CDR2: MNHEY, SVGEGT. The CDR3 totals 15 residues. CDR3 amino acids: CASSSTGLASYEQYF. The CDR3 DNA sequence: TGTGCCAGCAGCTCTACGGGACTAGCTTCCTACGAGCAGTACTTC.

The chain has TRBV2 and TRBJ2-7, with 7 bases fitting TRBD1. V shed 3 bases and J 3 bases; nucleotides not matched to a gene: 5. The CDR3 spans 14 residues. Germline CDR1 SNHLY, CDR2 FYNNEI. The CDR3 loop reads CASSDSGQLYEQYF. CDR3 nucleotides: TGTGCCAGCAGTGATTCGGGACAGCTCTACGAGCAGTACTTC.

This clone was picked up a small number of times. This sequence joins TRBV2 and TRBJ1-5; D possibly corresponds to TRBD1 (6 bases). The CDR3 runs 17 residues. V shed 5 bases and J shed 0 bases, with 17 bases lying between them. Germline loops: CDR1 SNHLY, CDR2 FYNNEI. The CDR3 DNA is TGTGCCAGCAGTTATCGCCAGGGGATCTCTAGCAATCAGCCCCAGCATTTT. It encodes CASSYRQGISSNQPQHF. Full variable domain (outside the CDR3, taken from reference TRBV2 and TRBJ1-5): EPEVTQTPSHQVTQMGQEVILRCVPISNHLYFYWYRQILGQKVEFLVSFYNNEISEKSEIFDDQFSVERPDGSNFTLKIRSTKLEDSAMYFCASSYRQGISSNQPQHFGDGTRLSIL.

The gene calls are TRBV18 and TRBJ2-3; D remains ambiguous. The V gene's germline CDR1 is KGHSH and CDR2 LQKENI. V lost 5 bases, J lost 4 bases, and 4 bases lay in between. The CDR3 runs to 11 residues. The CDR3 nucleotides are TGTGCCAGCTCAGTAGCAGATACGCAGTATTTT. Protein: CASSVADTQYF.

The chain uses TRBV10-3 and TRBJ1-2; 10 bases line up with TRBD1. V shed 10 bases, J shed 4 bases, and the junction held 3 bases outside the gene matches. The CDR3 sequence is 12 residues long. CDR1 is ENHRY and CDR2 is SYGVKD in the germline V gene. CDR3 amino acids: CATRDRGYGYTF. The DNA of the CDR3 is TGTGCCACCCGGGACAGGGGCTATGGCTACACCTTC.